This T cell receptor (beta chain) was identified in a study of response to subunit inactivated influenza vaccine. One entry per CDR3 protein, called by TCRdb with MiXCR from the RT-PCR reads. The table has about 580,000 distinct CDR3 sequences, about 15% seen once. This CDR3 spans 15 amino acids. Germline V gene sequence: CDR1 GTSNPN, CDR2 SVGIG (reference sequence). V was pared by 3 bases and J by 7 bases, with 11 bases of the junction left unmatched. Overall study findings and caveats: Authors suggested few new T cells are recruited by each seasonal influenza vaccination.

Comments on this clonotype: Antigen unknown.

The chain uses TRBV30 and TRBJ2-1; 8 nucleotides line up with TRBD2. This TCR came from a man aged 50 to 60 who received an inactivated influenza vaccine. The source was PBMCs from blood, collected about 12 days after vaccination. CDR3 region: CAWRTPGLGKNEQFF. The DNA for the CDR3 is TGTGCCTGGAGGACTCCGGGACTAGGAAAAAATGAGCAGTTCTTC.